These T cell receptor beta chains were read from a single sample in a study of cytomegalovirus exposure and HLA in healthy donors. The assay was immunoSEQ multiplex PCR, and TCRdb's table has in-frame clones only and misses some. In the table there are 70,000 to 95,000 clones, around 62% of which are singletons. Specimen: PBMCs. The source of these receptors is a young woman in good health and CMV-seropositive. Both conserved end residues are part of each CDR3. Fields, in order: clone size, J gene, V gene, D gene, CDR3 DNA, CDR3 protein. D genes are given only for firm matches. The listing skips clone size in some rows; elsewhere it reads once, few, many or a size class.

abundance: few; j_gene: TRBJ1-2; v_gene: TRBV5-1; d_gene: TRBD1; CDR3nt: TGCGCCAGCCGGATAAGTGGACAGGGCTATGGTTACACCTTC; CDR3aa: CASRISGQGYGYTF
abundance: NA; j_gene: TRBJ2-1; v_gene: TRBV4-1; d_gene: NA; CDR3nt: TGCGCCAGCAGCCAGATCACGAGCTCCTACAATGAGCAGTTCTTC; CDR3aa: CASSQITSSYNEQFF
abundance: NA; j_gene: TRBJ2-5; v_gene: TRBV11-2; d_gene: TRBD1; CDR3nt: TGTGCCAGCAGGGCGACAGGGGGCGTGGAGACCCAGTACTTC; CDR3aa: CASRATGGVETQYF
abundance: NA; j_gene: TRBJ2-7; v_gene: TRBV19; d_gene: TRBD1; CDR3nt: TGTGCCAGTAGTATTGGGACAGCTTCCTACGAGCAGTACTTC; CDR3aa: CASSIGTASYEQYF
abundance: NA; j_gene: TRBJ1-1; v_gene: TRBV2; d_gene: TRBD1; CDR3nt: TGTGCCAGCAGAGTACAGGGGGTCACCCTGAACACTGAAGCTTTCTTT; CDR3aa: CASRVQGVTLNTEAFF
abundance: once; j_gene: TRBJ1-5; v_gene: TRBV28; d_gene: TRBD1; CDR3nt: TGTGCCAGCAGTTCAGGACAGGGTCGAGAACAGCCCCAGCATTTT; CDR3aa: CASSSGQGREQPQHF
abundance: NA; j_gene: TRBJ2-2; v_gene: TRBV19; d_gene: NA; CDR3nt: TGTGCCAGTAGTACCAGGGTCACCGGGGAGCTGTTTTTT; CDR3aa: CASSTRVTGELFF
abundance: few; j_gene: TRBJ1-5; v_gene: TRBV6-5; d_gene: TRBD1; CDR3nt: TGTGCCAGCAGTTATTCGACAGGGAGTCAGCCCCAGCATTTT; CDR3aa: CASSYSTGSQPQHF
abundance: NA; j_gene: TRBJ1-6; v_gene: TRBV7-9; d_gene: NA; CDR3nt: TGTGCCAGCAGCCCCGGATGGAGTTCACCCCTCCACTTT; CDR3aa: CASSPGWSSPLHF
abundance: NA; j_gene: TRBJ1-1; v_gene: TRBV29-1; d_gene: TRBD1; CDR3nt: TGCAGCGTTGAAGAGGCTAGGGGGCTTGGTGAAGCTTTCTTT; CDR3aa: CSVEEARGLGEAFF
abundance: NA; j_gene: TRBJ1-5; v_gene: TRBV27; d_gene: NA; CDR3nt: TGTGCCAGCAGTTCCGGACTGCTTAGCAATCAGCCCCAGCATTTT; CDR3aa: CASSSGLLSNQPQHF
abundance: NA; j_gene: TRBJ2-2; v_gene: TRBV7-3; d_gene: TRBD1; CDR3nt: TGTGCCAGCAGCATCACAGGGGGTTTATATCACGGGGAGCTGTTTTTT; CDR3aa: CASSITGGLYHGELFF
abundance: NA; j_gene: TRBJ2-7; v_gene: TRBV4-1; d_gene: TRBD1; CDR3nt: TGCGCCAGCAGCCAAGTATTAGCACAGGGGTTCTACGAGCAGTACTTC; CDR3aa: CASSQVLAQGFYEQYF
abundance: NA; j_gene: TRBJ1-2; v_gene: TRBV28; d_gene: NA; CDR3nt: TGTGCCAGCAGTTTCAGGGGCGTACAGAACTGTGGCTACACCTTC; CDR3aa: CASSFRGVQNCGYTF
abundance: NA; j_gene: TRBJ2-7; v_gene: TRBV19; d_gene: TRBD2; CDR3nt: TGTGCCAGTAGTAACTGGAACAGCGGGAGCTCCTACGAGCAGTACTTC; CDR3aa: CASSNWNSGSSYEQYF
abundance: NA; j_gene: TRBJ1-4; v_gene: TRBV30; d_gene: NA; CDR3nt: TGTGCCTGGAATATGCAGGCGGGCGAAAAACTGTTTTTT; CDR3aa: CAWNMQAGEKLFF
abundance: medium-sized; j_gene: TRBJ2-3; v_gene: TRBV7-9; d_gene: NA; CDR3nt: TGTGCCAGCAGCAAATTAGGAGCGGATACGCAGTATTTT; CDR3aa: CASSKLGADTQYF
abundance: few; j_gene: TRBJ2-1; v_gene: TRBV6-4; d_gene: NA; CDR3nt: TGTGCCAGCAGTGAGGACACCTACAATGAGCAGTTCTTC; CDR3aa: CASSEDTYNEQFF
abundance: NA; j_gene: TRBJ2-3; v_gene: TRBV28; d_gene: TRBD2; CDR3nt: TGTGCCAGCGTCAATAGCGGGGCCACCTTAGATACGCAGTATTTT; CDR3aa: CASVNSGATLDTQYF
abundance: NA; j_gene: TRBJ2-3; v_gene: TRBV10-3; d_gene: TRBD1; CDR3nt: TGTGCCATCAGTATCGGGACAGCTACGCAGTATTTT; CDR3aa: CAISIGTATQYF
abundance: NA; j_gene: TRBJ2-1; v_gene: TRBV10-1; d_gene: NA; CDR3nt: TGCGCCAGCAGTGACTCGACAGGATACAATGAGCAGTTCTTC; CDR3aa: CASSDSTGYNEQFF
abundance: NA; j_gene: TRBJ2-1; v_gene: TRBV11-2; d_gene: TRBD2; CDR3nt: TGTGCCAGCAGCTTAACTAGCGGGGGCCACTACAATGAGCAGTTCTTC; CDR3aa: CASSLTSGGHYNEQFF
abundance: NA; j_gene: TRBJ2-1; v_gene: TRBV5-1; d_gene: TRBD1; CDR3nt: TGCGCCAGCAGCTTGGAGGGACAGGGTTTGGGGGATGAGCAGTTCTTC; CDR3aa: CASSLEGQGLGDEQFF
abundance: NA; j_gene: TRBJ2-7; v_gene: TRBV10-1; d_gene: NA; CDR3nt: TGCGCCAGCCCTTGGACAGCTAGAGGGGCCTACGAGCAGTACTTC; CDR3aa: CASPWTARGAYEQYF
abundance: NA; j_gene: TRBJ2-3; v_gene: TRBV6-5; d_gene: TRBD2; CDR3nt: TGTGCCAGCTCCGTAGCGGGGGGGCCCACAGATACGCAGTATTTT; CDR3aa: CASSVAGGPTDTQYF
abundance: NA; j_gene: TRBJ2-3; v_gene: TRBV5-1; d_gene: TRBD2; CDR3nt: TGCGCCAGCAGCTCAACCCTAGGACTAGTCAGCACAGATACGCAGTATTTT; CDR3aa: CASSSTLGLVSTDTQYF
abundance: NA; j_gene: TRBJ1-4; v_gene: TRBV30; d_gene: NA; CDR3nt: TGTGCCTGGAGTCCCCGCGGCCGACGAGGCGAAAAACTGTTTTTT; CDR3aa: CAWSPRGRRGEKLFF
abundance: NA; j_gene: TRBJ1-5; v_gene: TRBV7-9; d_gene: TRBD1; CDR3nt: TGTGCCAGCAGCTTAGGTTTGCAGGGGGGCAATCAGCCCCAGCATTTT; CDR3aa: CASSLGLQGGNQPQHF
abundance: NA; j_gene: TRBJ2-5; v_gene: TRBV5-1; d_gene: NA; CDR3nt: TGCGCCAGCAGCTTGGCCCTAGAGACCCAGTACTTC; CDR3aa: CASSLALETQYF
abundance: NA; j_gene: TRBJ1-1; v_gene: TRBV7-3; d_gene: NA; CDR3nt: TGTGCCAGCAGCTTAGGGGGGGCGAACACTGAAGCTTTCTTT; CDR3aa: CASSLGGANTEAFF
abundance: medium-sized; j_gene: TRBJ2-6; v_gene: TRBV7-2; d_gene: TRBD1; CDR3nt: TGTGCCAGCAGCTTCCGGGGACAGAGCTCTGGGGCCAACGTCCTGACTTTC; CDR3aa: CASSFRGQSSGANVLTF
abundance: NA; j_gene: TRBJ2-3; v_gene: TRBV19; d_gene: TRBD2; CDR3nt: TGTGCCAGTAAAATAAGCGGGGCGAGAGATACGCAGTATTTT; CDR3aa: CASKISGARDTQYF
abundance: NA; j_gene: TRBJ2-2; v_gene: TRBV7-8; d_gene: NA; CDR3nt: TGTGCCAATTCGCGGGGACCGAACACCGGGGAGCTGTTTTTT; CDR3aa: CANSRGPNTGELFF